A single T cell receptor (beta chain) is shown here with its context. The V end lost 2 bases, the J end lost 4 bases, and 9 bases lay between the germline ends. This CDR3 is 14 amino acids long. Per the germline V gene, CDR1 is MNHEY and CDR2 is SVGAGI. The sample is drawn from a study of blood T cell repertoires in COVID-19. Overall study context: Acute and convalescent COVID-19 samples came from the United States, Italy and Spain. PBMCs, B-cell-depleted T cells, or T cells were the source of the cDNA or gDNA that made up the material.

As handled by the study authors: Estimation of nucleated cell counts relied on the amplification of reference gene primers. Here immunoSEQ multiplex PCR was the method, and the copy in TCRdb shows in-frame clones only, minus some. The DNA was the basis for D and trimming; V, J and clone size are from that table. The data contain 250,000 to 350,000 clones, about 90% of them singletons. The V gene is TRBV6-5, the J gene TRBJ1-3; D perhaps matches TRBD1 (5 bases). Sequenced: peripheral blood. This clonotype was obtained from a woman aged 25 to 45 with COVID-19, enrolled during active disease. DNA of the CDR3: TGTGCCAGCAGTTACAGGGGATTCGGAAACACCATATATTTT. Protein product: CASSYRGFGNTIYF.